This TCR beta chain was obtained from a study of blood T cell repertoires in COVID-19. Across the study: In each case, the material was cDNA or gDNA derived from T cells, B-cell-depleted T cells, or PBMCs.

How the authors handled the data: Estimation of nucleated cell counts was performed using reference gene primer amplification. Sequencing was performed with immunoSEQ multiplex PCR; in TCRdb, only in-frame clones are kept and a portion is missing. For V, J and clone size, that table is used; D and trimming come from the DNA. The data show 100,000 to 150,000 clones, nearly 90% seen once. CDR1 is SGHTA and CDR2 is FQGTGA in the germline V gene. This CDR3 has 14 residues. V trimming: 5 bases; J trimming: 5 bases; junction bases outside the gene matches: 7. One Seattle source followed patients from active infection through their disease course.

The sequence derives from a woman between 55 and 75 years old with COVID-19, enrolled during active disease. Material for sequencing was peripheral blood. This chain joins TRBV7-3 and TRBJ2-7; 9 nucleotides align to TRBD2. The CDR3 nucleotides read TGTGCCAGCAGCCTTAGCGGGGGTCCCCACGAGCAGTACTTC. Protein product: CASSLSGGPHEQYF.